The clone carrying this T cell receptor (beta chain) was picked up a small number of times. Its antigen remains unknown. These data come from a study of a mutant IDH1 vaccine in newly diagnosed glioma. Germline CDR1 reads WNHNN; CDR2 reads SYGVQD (reference sequence). The CDR3 length is 15 residues. V gave up 6 bases and J gave up 7 bases, with 21 bases separating them. As to time point: week 5, during vaccination. Vaccination used 300 ug of mutant IDH1 20-mer peptide per dose, with topical imiquimod. Sequencing used immunoSEQ multiplex PCR; TCRdb keeps in-frame clones, though not all of them. Counted here are almost 30,000 clones, 87% occurring once; the ten biggest clones make up approximately 3.4%.

The sequence came from a woman between 40 and 50 years old with glioma. Some clones in this sample may be carry-over from other donors' samples. The chain uses TRBV10-1 and TRBJ1-2; weak D call: TRBD1 (6 bases). The sequencing here drew on peripheral blood mononuclear cells (PBMCs), taken from a glioma patient whose treatment included an IDH1 peptide vaccine. The CDR3 DNA reads as TGCGCCAGCAGCTATGGAGGGGGAACCGGTAGTGGCTACACCTTC. This sequence encodes CASSYGGGTGSGYTF.